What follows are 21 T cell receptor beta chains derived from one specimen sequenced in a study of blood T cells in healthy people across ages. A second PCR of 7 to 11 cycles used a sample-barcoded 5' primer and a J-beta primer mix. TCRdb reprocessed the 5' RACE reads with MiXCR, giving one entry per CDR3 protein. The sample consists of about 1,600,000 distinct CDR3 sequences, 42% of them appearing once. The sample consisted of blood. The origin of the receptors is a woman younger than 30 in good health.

The CDR3 sequence is CASSHPEADEQYF. CDR3 bases: TGTGCCAGCAGCCACCCGGAGGCGGACGAGCAGTACTTC. The V call is TRBV16, the J call TRBJ2-7, with a possible D match to TRBD2 (5 bases). CDR1 KGHSY and CDR2 FQNENV come from the germline V gene. This CDR3 is 13 amino acids long. The V end lost 3 bases, the J end lost 5 bases, and 11 bases lay between the germline ends. Combining the CDR3 with reference TRBV16 and TRBJ2-7 gives the whole variable domain GEEVAQTPKHLVRGEGQKAKLYCAPIKGHSYVFWYQQVLKNEFKFLISFQNENVFDETGMPKERFSAKCLPNSPCSLEIQATKLEDSAVYFCASSHPEADEQYFGPGTRLTVT.

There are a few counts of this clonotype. CDR3 residues: CSVEVGREVYNEQFF. CDR3 nucleotides: TGCAGCGTTGAAGTTGGGCGGGAGGTGTACAATGAGCAGTTCTTC. This rearrangement joins TRBV29-1 to TRBJ2-1; TRBD2 agrees at 8 bases. This CDR3 has 15 residues. V lost 1 base to trimming and J lost 4 bases; unmatched junction nucleotides: 6. CDR1 is SQVTM and CDR2 is ANQGSEA in the germline V gene.

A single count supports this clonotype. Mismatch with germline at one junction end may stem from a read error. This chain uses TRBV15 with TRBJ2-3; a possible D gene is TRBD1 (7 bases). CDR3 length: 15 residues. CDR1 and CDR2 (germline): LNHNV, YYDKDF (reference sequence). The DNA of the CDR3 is TGTGCCACCAGCTCTCAGGCAGGGAGGACAGGTACGCAGTATTTT. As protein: CATSSQAGRTGTQYF.

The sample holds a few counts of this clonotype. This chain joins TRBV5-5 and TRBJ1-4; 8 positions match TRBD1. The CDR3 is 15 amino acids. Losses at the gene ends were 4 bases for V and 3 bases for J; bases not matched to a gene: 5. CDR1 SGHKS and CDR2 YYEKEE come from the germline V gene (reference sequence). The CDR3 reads CASSLMTGANEKLFF. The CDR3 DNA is TGTGCCAGCAGCCTAATGACAGGGGCTAATGAAAAACTGTTTTTT.

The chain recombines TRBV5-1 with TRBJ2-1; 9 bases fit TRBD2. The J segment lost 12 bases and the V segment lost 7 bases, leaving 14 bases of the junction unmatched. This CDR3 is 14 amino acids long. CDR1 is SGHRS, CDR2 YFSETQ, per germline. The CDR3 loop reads CASSSGTSFVRQFF. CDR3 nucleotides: TGCGCCAGCTCGTCCGGGACTAGCTTTGTCAGGCAGTTCTTC. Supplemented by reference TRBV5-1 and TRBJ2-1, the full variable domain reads KAGVTQTPRYLIKTRGQQVTLSCSPISGHRSVSWYQQTPGQGLQFLFEYFSETQRNKGNFPGRFSGRQFSNSRSEMNVSTLELGDSALYLCASSSGTSFVRQFFGPGTRLTVL.

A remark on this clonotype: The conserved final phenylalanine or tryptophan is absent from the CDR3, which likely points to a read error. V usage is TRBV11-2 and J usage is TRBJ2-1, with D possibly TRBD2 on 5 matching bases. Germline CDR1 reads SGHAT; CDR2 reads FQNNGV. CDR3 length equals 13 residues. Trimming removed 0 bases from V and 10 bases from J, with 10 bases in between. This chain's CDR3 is CASSLDYWEEQFL. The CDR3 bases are TGTGCCAGCAGCTTAGATTACTGGGAGGAGCAGTTCTTA.

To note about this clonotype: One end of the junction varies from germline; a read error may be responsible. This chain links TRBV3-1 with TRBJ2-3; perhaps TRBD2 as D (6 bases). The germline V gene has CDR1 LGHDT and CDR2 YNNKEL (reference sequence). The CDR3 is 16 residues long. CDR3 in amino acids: CASSQEGLYSTGTQYF. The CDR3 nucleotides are TGTGCCAGCAGCCAAGAGGGACTCTACAGCACAGGTACGCAGTATTTT.

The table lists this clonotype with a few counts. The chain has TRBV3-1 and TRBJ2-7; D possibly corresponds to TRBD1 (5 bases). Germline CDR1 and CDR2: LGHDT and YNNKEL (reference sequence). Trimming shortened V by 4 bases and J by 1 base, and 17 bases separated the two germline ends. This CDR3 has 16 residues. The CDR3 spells CASSRTRAGWSYEQYF. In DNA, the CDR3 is TGTGCCAGCAGCCGGACAAGAGCAGGGTGGTCCTACGAGCAGTACTTC.

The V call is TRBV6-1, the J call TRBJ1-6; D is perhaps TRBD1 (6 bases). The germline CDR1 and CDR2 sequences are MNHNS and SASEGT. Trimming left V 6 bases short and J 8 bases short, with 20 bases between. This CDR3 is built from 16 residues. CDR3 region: CASRERGAPGDSPLHF. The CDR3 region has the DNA TGTGCCAGCAGGGAAAGGGGGGCCCCAGGGGATTCACCCCTCCACTTT.

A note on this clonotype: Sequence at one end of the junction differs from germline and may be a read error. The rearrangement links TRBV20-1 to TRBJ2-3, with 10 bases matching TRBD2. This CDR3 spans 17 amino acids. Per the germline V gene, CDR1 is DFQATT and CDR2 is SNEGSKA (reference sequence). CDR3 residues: CSARDRMSGGGTDTRYF. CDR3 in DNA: TGCAGTGCTAGAGATCGGATGAGCGGGGGGGGCACAGATACGCGGTATTTT.

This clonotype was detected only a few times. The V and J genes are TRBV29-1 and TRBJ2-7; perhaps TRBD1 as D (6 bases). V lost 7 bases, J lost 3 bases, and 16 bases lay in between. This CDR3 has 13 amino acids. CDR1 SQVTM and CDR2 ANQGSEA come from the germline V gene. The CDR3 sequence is CSASRDTNYEQYF. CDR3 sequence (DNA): TGCAGCGCATCCCGGGACACGAACTACGAGCAGTACTTC.

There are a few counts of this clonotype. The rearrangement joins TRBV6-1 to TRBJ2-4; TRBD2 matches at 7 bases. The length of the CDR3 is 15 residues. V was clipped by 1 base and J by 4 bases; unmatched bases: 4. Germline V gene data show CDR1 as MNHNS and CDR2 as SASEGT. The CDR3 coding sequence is TGTGCCAGCAGTGAAGTTGATAGCGGGAAAAACATTCAGTACTTC. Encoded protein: CASSEVDSGKNIQYF.

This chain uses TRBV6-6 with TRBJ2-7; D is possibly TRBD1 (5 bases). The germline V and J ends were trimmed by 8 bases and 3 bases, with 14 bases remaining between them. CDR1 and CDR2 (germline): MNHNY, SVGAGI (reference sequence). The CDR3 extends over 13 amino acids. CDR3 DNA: TGTGCCAGCTCCCGGGCAGGGAACTACGAGCAGTACTTC. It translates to CASSRAGNYEQYF.

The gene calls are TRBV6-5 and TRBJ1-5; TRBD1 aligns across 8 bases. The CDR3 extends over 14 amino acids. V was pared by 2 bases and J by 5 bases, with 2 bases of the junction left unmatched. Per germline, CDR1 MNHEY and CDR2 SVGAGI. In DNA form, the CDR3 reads TGTGCCAGCAGTTACACGGACAGGGATCAGCCCCAGCATTTT. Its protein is CASSYTDRDQPQHF.

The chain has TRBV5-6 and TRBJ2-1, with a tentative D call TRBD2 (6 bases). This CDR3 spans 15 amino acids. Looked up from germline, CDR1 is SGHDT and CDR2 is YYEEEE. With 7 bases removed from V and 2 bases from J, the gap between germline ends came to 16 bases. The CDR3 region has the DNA TGTGCCAGCGGGGAGGCACGTGGCCCCTACAATGAGCAGTTCTTC. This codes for CASGEARGPYNEQFF.

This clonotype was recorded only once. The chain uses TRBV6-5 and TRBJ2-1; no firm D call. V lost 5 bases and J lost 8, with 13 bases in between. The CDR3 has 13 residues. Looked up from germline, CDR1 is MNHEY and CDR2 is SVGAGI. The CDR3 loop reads CASSDPGRDEQFF. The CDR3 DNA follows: TGTGCCAGCAGTGACCCTGGGCGAGATGAGCAGTTCTTC.

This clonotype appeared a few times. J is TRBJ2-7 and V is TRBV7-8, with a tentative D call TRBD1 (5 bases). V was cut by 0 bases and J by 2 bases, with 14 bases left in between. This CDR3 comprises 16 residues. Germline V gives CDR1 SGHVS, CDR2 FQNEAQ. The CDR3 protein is CASSLAAGKDPYEQYF. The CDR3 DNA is TGTGCCAGCAGCTTAGCGGCAGGGAAGGACCCCTACGAGCAGTACTTC.

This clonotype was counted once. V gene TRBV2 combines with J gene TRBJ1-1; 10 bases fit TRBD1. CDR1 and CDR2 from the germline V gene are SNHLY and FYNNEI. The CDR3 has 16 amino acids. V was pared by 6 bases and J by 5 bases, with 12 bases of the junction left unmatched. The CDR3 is CASRKTGGAGGTEAFF. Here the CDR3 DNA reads TGTGCCAGCAGAAAGACAGGGGGCGCGGGTGGGACTGAAGCTTTCTTT.

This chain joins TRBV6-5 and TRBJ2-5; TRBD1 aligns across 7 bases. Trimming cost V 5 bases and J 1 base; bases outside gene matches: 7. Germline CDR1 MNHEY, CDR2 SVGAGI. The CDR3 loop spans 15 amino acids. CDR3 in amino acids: CASSPLGGLQETQYF. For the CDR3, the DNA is TGTGCCAGCAGTCCCCTAGGGGGCCTCCAAGAGACCCAGTACTTC.

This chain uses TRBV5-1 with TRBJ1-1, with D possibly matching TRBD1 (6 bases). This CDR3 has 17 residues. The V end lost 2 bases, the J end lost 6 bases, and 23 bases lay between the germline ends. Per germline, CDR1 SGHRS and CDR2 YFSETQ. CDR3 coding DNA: TGCGCCAGCAGCTTACCCAAGGGGGGAAAAACGGGCGCTGAAGCTTTCTTT. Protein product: CASSLPKGGKTGAEAFF.

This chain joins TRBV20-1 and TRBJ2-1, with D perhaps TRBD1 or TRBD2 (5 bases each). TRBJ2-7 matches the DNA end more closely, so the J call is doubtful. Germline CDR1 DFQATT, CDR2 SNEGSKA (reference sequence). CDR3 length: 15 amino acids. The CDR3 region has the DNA TGCAGTGCTAGGGGGGACGGATCCTTCTACAATGAGCAGTACTTC. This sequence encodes CSARGDGSFYNEQYF.